This TCR beta chain was sequenced for a study of blood T cell repertoires in COVID-19. Study at large: COVID-19 samples collected from the United States, Italy and Spain covered acute and convalescent phases. Sample material is recorded as cDNA or gDNA derived from T cells, B-cell-depleted T cells, or PBMCs.

The sample holds one count of this clone. This CDR3 has 16 amino acids. The trim removed 0 bases at V and 9 bases at J, leaving 9 bases unmatched. From germline, CDR1 is LGHNA and CDR2 YSLEER. Original data processing: Amplification from reference gene primers served as the basis for estimated nucleated cell counts. Here immunoSEQ multiplex PCR was the method, and the copy in TCRdb shows in-frame clones only, minus some. For V, J and clone size, that table is used; D and trimming come from the DNA. The table shows about 300,000 clones, with about 85% occurring only once. The chain employs TRBV4-3 and TRBJ2-1, with 9 bases aligning to TRBD2. The sample was peripheral blood. The receptor's source is a man younger than 35 with active or convalescent COVID-19. CDR3 in amino acids: CASSQEGLAGLAEQFF. CDR3 DNA: TGCGCCAGCAGCCAAGAGGGACTAGCAGGTTTGGCTGAGCAGTTCTTC.